This TCR beta chain was obtained from a study of identical twins. Healthy Caucasians provided all donations. The CDR3 has 16 residues. Germline V lookup: CDR1 MDHEN, CDR2 SYDVKM. J lost 6 bases, V lost 8 bases, and 12 bases had no gene match. The cDNA had a unique molecular identifier and a template-switch universal primer site. TCRdb recomputed calls from the 5' RACE reads with MiXCR, one row per CDR3 protein. The data show roughly 720,000 distinct CDR3 sequences, with roughly 18% seen just once and around 14% held by the top ten. This sample also belongs to another study, concerning T cells expressing NK-cell markers. From that report: Eight donors were sequenced, seven testing HCMV-seropositive and one testing seronegative. Anti-gamma-delta TCR antibody use in several experiments restricted sorting to alpha-beta TCR T cells.

Sequencing was performed on PBMCs. V usage is TRBV28 and J usage is TRBJ2-1, with 11 bases fitting TRBD2. This sequence originates from a woman under 30 in good health. This CDR3 reads CASAPERLAGINEQFF. DNA for the CDR3: TGTGCCAGCGCGCCCGAACGACTAGCGGGGATCAATGAGCAGTTCTTC.